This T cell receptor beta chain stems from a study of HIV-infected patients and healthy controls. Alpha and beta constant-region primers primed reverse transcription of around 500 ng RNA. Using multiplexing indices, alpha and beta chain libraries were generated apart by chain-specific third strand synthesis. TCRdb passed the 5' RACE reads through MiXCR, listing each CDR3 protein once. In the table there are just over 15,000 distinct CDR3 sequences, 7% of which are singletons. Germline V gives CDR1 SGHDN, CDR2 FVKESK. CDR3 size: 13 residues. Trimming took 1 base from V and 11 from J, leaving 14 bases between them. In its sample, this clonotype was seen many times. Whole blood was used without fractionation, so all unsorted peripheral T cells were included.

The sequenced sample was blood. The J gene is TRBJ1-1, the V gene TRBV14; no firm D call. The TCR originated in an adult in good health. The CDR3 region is CASSQASGLHAFF. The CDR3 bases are TGTGCCAGCAGCCAAGCATCCGGGTTGCACGCTTTCTTT.